Each of the 24 T cell receptor beta chains below was sequenced from the same sample in a study of T-cell memory formation after mild COVID-19. Each CDR3 protein is one row after TCRdb ran MiXCR on the 5' RACE reads. The sample comprises a few hundred thousand distinct CDR3 sequences, under 25% of which are singletons, and approximately 12% rests with the top ten. Sequenced input: PBMCs or a T cell subset sorted from them (not recorded which). The origin of the receptors is an adult woman who had mild COVID-19 (a few samples of this study predate the infection). Cell type and time point are not known.

This clonotype turned up a few times. This rearrangement joins TRBV5-1 to TRBJ2-7, with a weak D call TRBD1 (6 bases). Between the trimmed V and J ends, which lost 4 bases and 0 bases, there was a span of 14 bases. From germline, CDR1 is SGHRS and CDR2 YFSETQ. This CDR3 contains 15 residues. CDR3 in DNA: TGCGCCAGCAGCCCCCGGGACATCTTCTCCTACGAGCAGTACTTC. Residues: CASSPRDIFSYEQYF. The full variable domain, with the rest looked up from reference TRBV5-1 and TRBJ2-7, is KAGVTQTPRYLIKTRGQQVTLSCSPISGHRSVSWYQQTPGQGLQFLFEYFSETQRNKGNFPGRFSGRQFSNSRSEMNVSTLELGDSALYLCASSPRDIFSYEQYFGPGTRLTVT.

V and J are TRBV24-1 and TRBJ2-1; D is uncertain. The CDR3 totals 12 residues. V lost 5 bases, J lost 6 bases, and 7 bases lay in between. Germline CDR1 KGHDR, CDR2 SFDVKD. CDR3 protein: CATSGYFNEQFF. CDR3 bases: TGTGCCACCAGTGGATACTTCAATGAGCAGTTCTTC.

This clonotype was seen a few times. V usage is TRBV7-9 and J usage is TRBJ1-2; 8 bases line up with TRBD1. CDR1 and CDR2 from the germline V gene are SEHNR and FQNEAQ (reference sequence). Trimming cost V 1 base and J 4 bases; bases outside gene matches: 5. This CDR3 region has 15 residues. The chain's CDR3 is CASSLGAGGTYGYTF. The CDR3 region has the DNA TGTGCCAGCAGCTTAGGGGCAGGGGGCACCTATGGCTACACCTTC.

This clonotype has just a few counts. The chain combines TRBV20-1 with TRBJ1-3; maybe TRBD1 (5 bases). The CDR3 covers 12 residues. V shed 0 bases and J shed 8 bases, with 8 bases lying between them. From germline, CDR1 is DFQATT and CDR2 SNEGSKA (reference sequence). This CDR3 is CSARDAGHTIYF. DNA for the CDR3: TGCAGTGCTAGAGATGCGGGACACACCATATATTTT.

This sequence joins TRBV20-1 and TRBJ2-7; 11 positions match TRBD2. V lost 6 bases to trimming and J lost 3 bases; unmatched junction nucleotides: 13. Germline-derived CDR1 and CDR2 are DFQATT and SNEGSKA (reference sequence). The CDR3 contains 16 residues. In DNA form, the CDR3 reads TGCAGTGCGACAGAAACCTCCGGGACTAGCGGCTACGAGCAGTACTTC. It yields the protein CSATETSGTSGYEQYF.

The chain employs TRBV5-4 and TRBJ1-1; 7 nucleotides agree with TRBD1. Germline values: CDR1 SGHNT, CDR2 YYREEE (reference sequence). With 7 bases clipped from V and 6 bases from J, the junction kept 15 bases outside the gene matches. The CDR3 extends over 15 amino acids. The CDR3, as DNA: TGTGCCAGCCTACCTAGGGGGCGCGGGTCTTCTGAAGCTTTCTTT. Encoded protein: CASLPRGRGSSEAFF.

This clonotype was seen a few times. This chain links TRBV10-3 with TRBJ2-3; no clear D. Germline CDR1 and CDR2: ENHRY and SYGVKD. The CDR3 totals 14 residues. V lost 3 bases and J lost 2, with 9 bases in between. The chain's CDR3 is CAISDIRVTDTQYF. The CDR3 DNA sequence: TGTGCCATCAGTGATATTAGAGTCACAGATACGCAGTATTTT.

This clonotype was seen a handful of times. The V call is TRBV11-2, the J call TRBJ2-7; D gene ambiguous. Trimming stripped 1 base from V and 0 bases from J, with 13 bases between. The CDR3 runs to 16 residues. Per the germline V gene, CDR1 is SGHAT and CDR2 is FQNNGV. CDR3 nucleotides: TGTGCCAGCAGCTTAGGGACCTCAACCTTCTCCTACGAGCAGTACTTC. This sequence encodes CASSLGTSTFSYEQYF.

This clonotype occurred a few times. DNA for the CDR3: TGTGCCAGCAGTTATATGGGGACAGGGGGTGATGGCTACACCTTC. Amino acid sequence: CASSYMGTGGDGYTF. The chain carries TRBV28 and TRBJ1-2, with 11 positions matching TRBD1. The CDR3 runs 15 residues. The V and J ends lost 4 bases and 6 bases, in that order; junction bases with no gene match: 7. Germline lookup yields CDR1 MDHEN and CDR2 SYDVKM.

This clonotype appeared a few times. The chain carries TRBV15 and TRBJ2-7; a weak D match, TRBD2 (5 bases). From germline, CDR1 is LNHNV and CDR2 YYDKDF (reference sequence). V was shortened by 0 bases and J by 3 bases, with 21 bases between the two germline ends. The CDR3 length is 18 residues. CDR3 amino acids: CATSRDDTALLGGYEQYF. CDR3 sequence (DNA): TGTGCCACCAGCAGAGATGATACAGCCCTTTTAGGAGGCTACGAGCAGTACTTC.

The J gene is TRBJ1-1, the V gene TRBV2; TRBD1 agrees at 8 bases. Looked up from germline, CDR1 is SNHLY and CDR2 is FYNNEI. Trimming took 2 bases from V and 0 from J; bases not matched to a gene: 8. The length of the CDR3 is 17 residues. The CDR3 DNA reads as TGTGCCAGCAGTGAAAGAGGGACAGGACAAATGAACACTGAAGCTTTCTTT. Its protein product is CASSERGTGQMNTEAFF.

V and J are TRBV29-1 and TRBJ2-5; 10 bases line up with TRBD2. Unmatched junction bases numbered 7, after V lost 3 bases and J lost 0 bases. Germline lookup yields CDR1 SQVTM and CDR2 ANQGSEA. There are 16 residues in the CDR3. CDR3 in DNA: TGCAGCGTTGACCCAACTAGCGGGGCGTACCAAGAGACCCAGTACTTC. Its protein product is CSVDPTSGAYQETQYF.

The chain combines TRBV6-2 or TRBV6-3 with TRBJ1-1, with D possibly matching TRBD1 (6 bases). Germline CDR1 reads MNHEY; CDR2 reads SVGEGT. The CDR3 totals 14 residues. V lost 0 bases, J lost 6 bases, and 11 bases lay in between. As DNA, the CDR3 is TGTGCCAGCAGTTACTCCACAGGGAGCCCTGAAGCTTTCTTT. This gives the protein CASSYSTGSPEAFF.

This clonotype was seen more than once but under ten times. The chain combines TRBV2 with TRBJ1-1; no clear D. The V end was cut by 7 bases, the J end by 1 base, with 13 bases between. Germline V lookup: CDR1 SNHLY, CDR2 FYNNEI. The length of the CDR3 is 14 residues. CDR3 bases: TGTGCCAGCACTCAGGCAGTCCCGAACACTGAAGCTTTCTTT. Translation gives CASTQAVPNTEAFF.

This clonotype occurred a few times. J is TRBJ2-5 and V is TRBV12-3 or TRBV12-4; D is undetermined. The V gene lost 6 bases and the J gene lost 7 bases, with 9 bases spanning the gap. The CDR3 has 11 residues. Here the CDR3 DNA reads TGTGCCAGCAGCTCCGCGCGGACCCAGTACTTC. This encodes CASSSARTQYF.

V gene TRBV5-1 combines with J gene TRBJ1-2, with D maybe TRBD1 (6 bases). The V gene's germline CDR1 is SGHRS and CDR2 YFSETQ. With 3 bases removed from V and 4 bases from J, the gap between germline ends came to 19 bases. The CDR3 has 16 amino acids. The chain's CDR3 is CASSSIWAGGGYGYTF. In DNA form, the CDR3 reads TGCGCCAGCAGCTCGATCTGGGCTGGGGGCGGCTATGGCTACACCTTC.

This clonotype was seen a handful of times. In DNA, the CDR3 is TGTGCCTGGAGTGTAGCGGGCCTCGACCGGGAGACCCAGTACTTC. It is translated as CAWSVAGLDRETQYF. This chain links TRBV30 with TRBJ2-5, with a tentative D call TRBD2 (6 bases). Looked up from germline, CDR1 is GTSNPN and CDR2 is SVGIG (reference sequence). The CDR3 is 15 amino acids. Between the trimmed V and J ends, which lost 0 bases and 5 bases, there was a span of 16 bases.

The chain uses TRBV6-1 and TRBJ2-5; TRBD1 matches 11 bases. J lost 5 bases, V lost 4 bases, and 6 bases had no gene match. Germline CDR1 and CDR2: MNHNS and SASEGT. The CDR3 runs 15 residues. The CDR3 coding sequence is TGTGCCAGCAGTGTCTCGGACAGGGGGCGTGAGACCCAGTACTTC. It encodes CASSVSDRGRETQYF.

This clonotype showed up many times. The chain recombines TRBV12-3 or TRBV12-4 with TRBJ1-5; D is undetermined. V lost 5 bases, J lost 1 base, and 6 bases lay in between. The length of the CDR3 is 13 residues. As DNA, the CDR3 is TGTGCCAGCAGTCCCGGGAGCAATCAGCCCCAGCATTTT. Residues: CASSPGSNQPQHF.

This clonotype was seen more than once but under ten times. V gene TRBV6-5 combines with J gene TRBJ2-2; 8 bases agree with TRBD1. This CDR3 is 14 amino acids long. The germline gives CDR1 MNHEY, CDR2 SVGAGI. The junction had 0 bases not matched to a gene; V was cut back by 0 bases and J by 6 bases. The DNA for the CDR3 is TGTGCCAGCAGTTACTCACAGGGGGCCGGGGAGCTGTTTTTT. Translated: CASSYSQGAGELFF.

This clonotype was detected only a few times. This chain connects TRBV5-1 to TRBJ2-3; tentative D call: TRBD2 (5 bases). The CDR3 is 15 residues long. Trimming took 6 bases from V and 1 from J, leaving 15 bases between them. Germline assignment: CDR1 SGHRS and CDR2 YFSETQ. The CDR3 nucleotides are TGCGCCAGCACCCGAGAAGGAGGCGGCACAGATACGCAGTATTTT. Protein: CASTREGGGTDTQYF.

This clonotype was counted a few times. The V and J genes are TRBV12-3 or TRBV12-4 and TRBJ2-5; 10 nucleotides line up with TRBD2. J gave up 2 bases and V 6 bases, and 3 bases lay outside the gene matches. This CDR3 contains 14 residues. The chain's CDR3 is CASRKRGGQETQYF. The DNA for the CDR3 is TGTGCCAGCAGGAAGCGGGGGGGTCAAGAGACCCAGTACTTC.

The chain combines TRBV18 with TRBJ2-7; D unresolved. The V end was cut by 2 bases, the J end by 2 bases, with 7 bases between. The CDR3 contains 13 residues. Germline V lookup: CDR1 KGHSH, CDR2 LQKENI. CDR3 in DNA: TGTGCCAGCTCACCAGAAGTAGCCTACGAGCAGTACTTC. Translation gives CASSPEVAYEQYF.

This clonotype was detected a few times. The chain employs TRBV7-3 and TRBJ2-7; a possible D gene is TRBD2 (6 bases). Trimming shortened V by 4 bases and J by 6 bases, and 16 bases separated the two germline ends. Germline V gives CDR1 SGHTA, CDR2 FQGTGA. The CDR3 has 14 amino acids. Written as DNA, the CDR3 is TGTGCCAGCAGCTCTTCGGTCCTGGGAGGCGAGCAGTACTTC. This encodes CASSSSVLGGEQYF. The full variable domain, with the rest looked up from reference TRBV7-3 and TRBJ2-7, is GAGVSQTPSNKVTEKGKYVELRCDPISGHTALYWYRQSLGQGPEFLIYFQGTGAADDSGLPNDRFFAVRPEGSVSTLKIQRTERGDSAVYLCASSSSVLGGEQYFGPGTRLTVT.